The 21 T cell receptor beta chains presented below share a single source sample, sequenced in a study of control samples from healthy donors and cancer patients (dated by TCRdb to the early 2020s). The method was the immunoSEQ multiplex PCR assay. The table comes from immuneACCESS by way of TCRdb, which keeps in-frame sequences with V and J called. Part of the clones is missing from these tables; in studies checked, under half for an unresolved V gene and the rest for unknown reasons. The sample includes about 120,000 clones, with around 89% observed a single time. The ten largest account for roughly 40% of the sample. The sequencing input was blood. The receptor source for this set is a man aged 50 to 60 in good health.

The genes are TRBV7-2 and TRBJ1-3, with unresolved D. Germline assignment: CDR1 SGHTA and CDR2 FQGNSA. This CDR3 has 13 amino acids. Trimming stripped 3 bases from V and 2 bases from J, with 5 bases between. CDR3: CASSFRTGNTIYF. The DNA of the CDR3 is TGTGCCAGCAGCTTCCGCACTGGAAACACCATATATTTT.

The V and J genes are TRBV27 and TRBJ1-2; 7 bases fit TRBD1. Germline V gene lookup returns CDR1 MNHEY and CDR2 SMNVEV (reference sequence). J gave up 7 bases and V 7 bases, and 6 bases lay outside the gene matches. This CDR3 is 12 amino acids long. CDR3 loop: CASTTGYGGYTF. The CDR3 bases are TGTGCCAGCACGACAGGGTACGGTGGCTACACCTTC.

V is TRBV4-2 and J is TRBJ2-7; 12 bases match TRBD2. This CDR3 contains 15 residues. The V gene end was trimmed by 6 bases and the J gene end by 6 bases; junction bases not matched to a gene: 9. CDR1 is LGHNA, CDR2 YNFKEQ, per germline. The CDR3 spells CASSPETSGGSEQYF. The CDR3, as DNA: TGTGCCAGCAGTCCAGAGACTAGCGGGGGATCCGAGCAGTACTTC.

This chain uses TRBV3-1 (or the pseudogene TRBV3-2) with TRBJ1-3; TRBD1 is a possible D gene (5 bases). The CDR3 loop spans 14 amino acids. The V end lost 4 bases, the J end lost 5 bases, and 12 bases lay between the germline ends. Germline V lookup: CDR1 LGHDT, CDR2 YNNKEL (reference sequence). The CDR3 DNA sequence: TGTGCCAGCAGCCCCTCGGGACCCAGAAACACCATATATTTT. It is translated as CASSPSGPRNTIYF.

In this sample, this clone turned up a few times. The chain couples TRBV27 to TRBJ1-1; tentative D call: TRBD1 (6 bases). CDR1 and CDR2 from the germline V gene are MNHEY and SMNVEV (reference sequence). Trimming pared 6 bases from V and 4 bases from J, leaving 15 bases between. This CDR3 spans 14 amino acids. The CDR3 loop is CASRPTGRSTEAFF. The CDR3 DNA is TGTGCCAGCAGGCCCACAGGGAGATCCACTGAAGCTTTCTTT.

The CDR3 nucleotides read TGTGCCAGCAGCGGCCGGGACGGGGTAGAGACCCAGTACTTC. As protein: CASSGRDGVETQYF. The rearrangement uses TRBV5-6 and TRBJ2-5; D is perhaps TRBD1 or TRBD2 (5 bases each). The CDR3 loop spans 14 amino acids. V dropped 4 bases and J dropped 4 bases, with 14 bases sitting between them. In germline, CDR1 is SGHDT, CDR2 YYEEEE.

The sample holds one count of this clone. V usage is TRBV5-1 and J usage is TRBJ2-5, with TRBD1 identical over 7 bases. V dropped 4 bases and J dropped 5; count of bases not matched to a gene: 5. Germline CDR1 reads SGHRS; CDR2 reads YFSETQ. The CDR3 loop spans 13 amino acids. This CDR3 is CASSATGRETQYF. The CDR3 nucleotides read TGCGCCAGCAGCGCGACAGGGCGCGAGACCCAGTACTTC. The full variable domain, its missing parts supplied by reference TRBV5-1 and TRBJ2-5, is KAGVTQTPRYLIKTRGQQVTLSCSPISGHRSVSWYQQTPGQGLQFLFEYFSETQRNKGNFPGRFSGRQFSNSRSEMNVSTLELGDSALYLCASSATGRETQYFGPGTRLLVL.

The rearrangement joins TRBV7-2 to TRBJ2-5, with D unclear. The CDR3 covers 14 residues. The V end lost 4 bases, the J end lost 5 bases, and 14 bases lay between the germline ends. Germline V gene sequence: CDR1 SGHTA, CDR2 FQGNSA. CDR3 nucleotides: TGTGCCAGCAGCTACCGATACCGGATGGAGACCCAGTACTTC. Its translation is CASSYRYRMETQYF.

The V gene is TRBV6-5, the J gene TRBJ1-5, with D perhaps matching TRBD1 (5 bases). Germline assignment: CDR1 MNHEY and CDR2 SVGAGI. With 4 bases removed from V and 11 bases from J, the gap between germline ends came to 15 bases. The CDR3 is 13 residues long. The CDR3 nucleotides are TGTGCCAGCAGTTGGGACCGGCGCGGGTCCCAGCATTTT. It encodes CASSWDRRGSQHF.

This chain joins TRBV6-1 and TRBJ1-1; D uncertain. This CDR3 contains 13 residues. The germline V gene encodes CDR1 MNHNS and CDR2 SASEGT. Trimming took off 2 bases at V and 1 base at J, with 5 bases between the two ends. In DNA, the CDR3 is TGTGCCAGCAGTGAACGGGGGAACACTGAAGCTTTCTTT. This encodes CASSERGNTEAFF.

This chain links TRBV29-1 with TRBJ1-2; no clear D. The CDR3 extends over 11 amino acids. Trimming left V 7 bases short and J 8 bases short, with 14 bases between. CDR1 SQVTM and CDR2 ANQGSEA come from the germline V gene. The CDR3 loop reads CSDWGGGGYTF. CDR3 bases: TGCAGCGACTGGGGTGGAGGGGGCTACACCTTC.

V is TRBV12-3 or TRBV12-4 and J is TRBJ2-7; no clear D. This CDR3 region has 13 residues. Trimming removed 3 bases from V and 4 bases from J, with 10 bases in between. The DNA for the CDR3 is TGTGCCAGCAGTTTTCATCAGATTTACGAGCAGTACTTC. Amino acids: CASSFHQIYEQYF.

The chain employs TRBV24-1 and TRBJ2-3; unclear D gene. Germline lookup yields CDR1 KGHDR and CDR2 SFDVKD. Trimming left V 0 bases short and J 6 bases short, with 9 bases between. This CDR3 region has 14 residues. The CDR3 nucleotides are TGTGCCACCAGTGATTTGTTCGTACCTGATACGCAGTATTTT. Translated: CATSDLFVPDTQYF.

In DNA, the CDR3 is TGCAGTGCTAGTTCGGGCCGTCCGAGAGAGCAGTACTTC. Translating it yields CSASSGRPREQYF. The rearrangement uses TRBV20-1 and TRBJ2-7, with D unresolved. There are 13 residues in the CDR3. In germline, CDR1 is DFQATT, CDR2 SNEGSKA (reference sequence). V lost 3 bases and J lost 7, with 16 bases in between.

CDR3 bases: TGTGCCAGCAGCCAAGATAGGGGGCCTTCTGGAAACACCATATATTTT. Amino acid sequence: CASSQDRGPSGNTIYF. V and J are TRBV3-1 (or the pseudogene TRBV3-2) and TRBJ1-3, with 7 nucleotides matching TRBD1. V lost 0 bases, J lost 1 base, and 3 bases stayed unmatched. The CDR3 covers 16 residues. The germline V gene encodes CDR1 LGHDT and CDR2 YNNKEL (reference sequence).

This chain uses TRBV5-1 with TRBJ1-2, with 7 bases matching TRBD1. CDR1 and CDR2 (germline): SGHRS, YFSETQ. Trimming removed 0 bases from V and 2 bases from J; junction bases left unmatched: 10. The CDR3 has 17 amino acids. CDR3 bases: TGCGCCAGCAGCTTGGTCCCCGGGACAGAGGGGAACTATGGCTACACCTTC. This translates into CASSLVPGTEGNYGYTF. Supplemented by reference TRBV5-1 and TRBJ1-2, the full variable domain reads KAGVTQTPRYLIKTRGQQVTLSCSPISGHRSVSWYQQTPGQGLQFLFEYFSETQRNKGNFPGRFSGRQFSNSRSEMNVSTLELGDSALYLCASSLVPGTEGNYGYTFGSGTRLTVV.

The gene calls are TRBV5-1 and TRBJ2-7; D remains unclear. This CDR3 is built from 14 residues. Trimming took off 0 bases at V and 0 bases at J, with 7 bases between the two ends. Per germline, CDR1 SGHRS and CDR2 YFSETQ. CDR3 coding DNA: TGCGCCAGCAGCTTGGTTCGAAGCTCCTACGAGCAGTACTTC. Encoded protein: CASSLVRSSYEQYF.

This clone has more than one count but fewer than ten. The chain employs TRBV4-3 and TRBJ2-2, with D tentatively TRBD1 (5 bases). Germline V gives CDR1 LGHNA, CDR2 YSLEER. The CDR3 consists of 17 residues. The V gene lost 0 bases and the J gene lost 4 bases, with 15 bases spanning the gap. The CDR3 region has the DNA TGCGCCAGCAGCCAAGATAGAAGGCAGGGTGGCACCGGGGAGCTGTTTTTT. Translation gives CASSQDRRQGGTGELFF.

The chain recombines TRBV6-5 with TRBJ1-5, with unresolved D. The CDR3 runs to 14 residues. Looked up from germline, CDR1 is MNHEY and CDR2 is SVGAGI. The V end lost 2 bases, the J end lost 6 bases, and 11 bases lay between the germline ends. The CDR3 nucleotides are TGTGCCAGCAGTTACCTCGGAGTGAGTCAGCCCCAGCATTTT. Residues: CASSYLGVSQPQHF.

The J gene is TRBJ1-1, the V gene TRBV12-3 or TRBV12-4; no clear D. This CDR3 has 13 amino acids. V was trimmed by 6 bases and J by 4 bases, leaving 12 bases between them. The CDR3 protein is CASSSLWGTEAFF. The CDR3 DNA follows: TGTGCCAGCAGCAGTCTATGGGGCACTGAAGCTTTCTTT.

V gene TRBV12-5 combines with J gene TRBJ1-1; possibly TRBD1 for D (6 bases). V was shortened by 4 bases and J by 1 base, with 10 bases between the two germline ends. The germline CDR1 and CDR2 sequences are LGHNT and FRNRAP. The CDR3 length is 14 residues. CDR3 bases: TGTGCTAGTGGTTCCTGGACAGAGAACACTGAAGCTTTCTTT. Translated: CASGSWTENTEAFF. The whole variable domain, filled in from reference TRBV12-5 and TRBJ1-1, reads DARVTQTPRHKVTEMGQEVTMRCQPILGHNTVFWYRQTMMQGLELLAYFRNRAPLDDSGMPKDRFSAEMPDATLATLKIQPSEPRDSAVYFCASGSWTENTEAFFGQGTRLTVV.